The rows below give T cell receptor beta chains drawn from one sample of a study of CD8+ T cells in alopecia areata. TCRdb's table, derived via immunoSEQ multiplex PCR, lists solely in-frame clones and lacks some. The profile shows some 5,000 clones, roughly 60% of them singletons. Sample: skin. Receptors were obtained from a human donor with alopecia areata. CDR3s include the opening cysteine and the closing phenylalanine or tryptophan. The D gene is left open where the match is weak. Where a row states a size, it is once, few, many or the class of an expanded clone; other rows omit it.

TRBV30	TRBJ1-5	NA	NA	CAWSGRQDNQPQHF	TGTGCCTGGAGTGGTAGACAGGACAATCAGCCCCAGCATTTT
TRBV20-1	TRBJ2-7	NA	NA	CSAPANYEQYF	TGCAGTGCCCCCGCGAACTACGAGCAGTACTTC
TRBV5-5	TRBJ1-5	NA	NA	CASSLSSGNQPQHF	TGTGCCAGCAGCTTGTCATCAGGGAATCAGCCCCAGCATTTT
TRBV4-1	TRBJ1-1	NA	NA	CASSQVDMGTVNTEAFF	TGCGCCAGCAGCCAAGTGGATATGGGTACGGTGAACACTGAAGCTTTCTTT
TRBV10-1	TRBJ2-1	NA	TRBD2	CASSDDSIAGGFEQFF	TGCGCCAGCAGTGATGATTCTATAGCGGGGGGTTTTGAGCAGTTCTTC
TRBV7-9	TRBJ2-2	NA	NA	CASSVRDSNTGELFF	TGTGCCAGCAGCGTCAGGGACTCGAACACCGGGGAGCTGTTTTTT
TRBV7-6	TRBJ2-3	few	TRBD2	CASSSEGRVRVTQYF	TGTGCCAGCAGCTCCGAGGGGAGGGTGAGGGTTACGCAGTATTTT
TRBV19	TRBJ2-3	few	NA	CASSPGTNARGDTQYF	TGTGCCAGTAGTCCCGGGACCAACGCACGAGGAGATACGCAGTATTTT
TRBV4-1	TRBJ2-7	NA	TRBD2	CASSPYPTSGSLHEQYF	TGCGCCAGCAGCCCCTATCCGACTAGCGGGAGTCTACACGAGCAGTACTTC
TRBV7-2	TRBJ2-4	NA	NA	CASSSRDLLAKNIQYF	TGTGCCAGCAGCTCTAGGGACCTACTAGCCAAAAACATTCAGTACTTC
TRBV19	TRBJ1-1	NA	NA	CASHYRGPSVTEAFF	TGTGCCAGCCATTATAGGGGTCCTTCAGTCACTGAAGCTTTCTTT
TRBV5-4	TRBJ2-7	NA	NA	CASSLGGHYEQYF	TGTGCCAGCAGCTTGGGGGGCCACTACGAGCAGTACTTC
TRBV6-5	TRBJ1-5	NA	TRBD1	CATGGGRQPQHF	TGTGCCACAGGGGGGGGCAGGCAGCCCCAGCATTTT
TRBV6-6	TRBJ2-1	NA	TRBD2	CASSYPRGEGNEQFF	TGTGCCAGCAGTTACCCCCGGGGGGAGGGCAATGAGCAGTTCTTC
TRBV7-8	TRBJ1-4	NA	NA	CASSLARAANEKLFF	TGTGCCAGCAGCTTAGCGCGGGCAGCTAATGAAAAACTGTTTTTT
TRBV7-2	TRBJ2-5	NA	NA	CASSRGPQETQYF	TGTGCCAGCAGCCGGGGACCGCAAGAGACCCAGTACTTC
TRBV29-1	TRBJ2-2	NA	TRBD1	CSVEGPGGIAGELFF	TGCAGCGTTGAAGGCCCAGGGGGAATAGCCGGGGAGCTGTTTTTT
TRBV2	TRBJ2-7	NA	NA	CASSEMSEQYF	TGTGCCAGCAGTGAAATGAGCGAGCAGTACTTC
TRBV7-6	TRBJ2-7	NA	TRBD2	CASSPSGRAHEQYF	TGTGCCAGCAGTCCTAGCGGGAGGGCCCACGAGCAGTACTTC
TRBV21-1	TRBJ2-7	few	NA	CASSPPMLHVLDEQYF	TGTGCCAGCAGTCCCCCTATGCTACACGTGTTAGACGAGCAGTACTTC
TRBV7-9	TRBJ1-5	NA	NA	CASSSQNQPQHF	TGTGCCAGCAGCTCCCAGAATCAGCCCCAGCATTTT
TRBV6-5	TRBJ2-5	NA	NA	CASSWGGGSQETQYF	TGTGCCAGCAGTTGGGGCGGTGGCAGCCAAGAGACCCAGTACTTC
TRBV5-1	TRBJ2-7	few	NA	CASSGATREGYEQYF	TGCGCCAGCAGCGGGGCAACTCGGGAAGGATACGAGCAGTACTTC
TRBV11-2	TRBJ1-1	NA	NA	CASSFSIGQGMNTEAFF	TGTGCCAGCAGCTTTTCAATCGGGCAGGGGATGAACACTGAAGCTTTCTTT
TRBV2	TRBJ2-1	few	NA	CASSGEGRRTRNEQFF	TGTGCCAGCAGCGGAGAAGGGAGGAGGACCCGCAATGAGCAGTTCTTC
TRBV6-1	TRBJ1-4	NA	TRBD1	CASSWGQGNKKLFF	TGTGCCAGCAGTTGGGGACAGGGGAATAAGAAACTGTTTTTT
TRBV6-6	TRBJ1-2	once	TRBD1	CASTRSRGKRDGYTF	TGTGCCAGCACCCGGTCCAGGGGGAAGAGGGATGGCTACACCTTC
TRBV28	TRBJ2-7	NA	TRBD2	CASSLHVPYSGRLGFYEQYF	TGTGCCAGCAGTTTACATGTCCCTTATAGCGGGAGGCTGGGTTTCTACGAGCAGTACTTC
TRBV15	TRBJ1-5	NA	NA	CATSRDYPGQTSYQPQHF	TGTGCCACCAGCAGAGATTATCCCGGACAGACCTCCTATCAGCCCCAGCATTTT
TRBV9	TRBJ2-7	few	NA	CASSFTPGDYEQYF	TGTGCCAGCAGCTTCACCCCTGGGGACTACGAGCAGTACTTC
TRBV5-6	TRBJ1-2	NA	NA	CASSSAAAANYGYTF	TGTGCCAGCAGTTCTGCCGCAGCAGCTAACTATGGCTACACCTTC
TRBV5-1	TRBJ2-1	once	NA	CASSLFRGDNEQFF	TGCGCCAGCAGCTTGTTCCGGGGCGACAATGAGCAGTTCTTC
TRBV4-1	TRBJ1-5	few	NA	CASSQDGAVQHF	TGCGCCAGCAGCCAAGATGGGGCAGTTCAGCATTTT
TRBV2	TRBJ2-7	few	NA	CASSDGWTDRSEQYF	TGTGCCAGCAGTGATGGTTGGACGGATAGGAGCGAGCAGTACTTC
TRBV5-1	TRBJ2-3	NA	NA	CASSLDVDRSNTQYF	TGCGCCAGCAGCTTGGACGTCGATAGGAGTAATACGCAGTATTTT
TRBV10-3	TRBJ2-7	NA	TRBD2	CAISPGTSGRPGNEQYF	TGTGCCATCAGTCCCGGGACTAGCGGGAGACCGGGGAACGAGCAGTACTTC
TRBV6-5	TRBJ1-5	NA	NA	CASSKTEHSNQPQHF	TGTGCCAGCAGTAAGACAGAGCATAGCAATCAGCCCCAGCATTTT
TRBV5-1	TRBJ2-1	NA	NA	CASSFGSFSYNEQFF	TGCGCCAGCAGCTTCGGCAGCTTTTCCTACAATGAGCAGTTCTTC
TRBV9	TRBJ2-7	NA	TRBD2	CASSVEAGGSYEQYF	TGTGCCAGCAGCGTAGAAGCGGGGGGTTCCTACGAGCAGTACTTC
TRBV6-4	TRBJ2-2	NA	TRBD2	CASSASGLAGAGELFF	TGTGCCAGCAGTGCCTCGGGACTAGCGGGAGCCGGGGAGCTGTTTTTT
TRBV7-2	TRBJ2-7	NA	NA	CASSPRDFSSYEQYF	TGTGCCAGCAGCCCCCGGGACTTTTCCTCCTACGAGCAGTACTTC